These 9 T cell receptor beta chains were sequenced from one sample in a study of blood T cell repertoires in COVID-19. Libraries were prepared by immunoSEQ multiplex PCR; TCRdb keeps only in-frame clonotypes and omits some of them. The table includes about 220,000 clones, approximately 80% detected once. The specimen sequenced was peripheral blood. The receptors stem from a human donor in a cohort sampled during active COVID-19.

In its sample, this clone was seen once. The V gene is TRBV3-1 (or the pseudogene TRBV3-2), the J gene TRBJ1-2; D not resolved. This CDR3 is built from 12 residues. CDR1 and CDR2 (germline): LGHDT, YNNKEL (reference sequence). The V gene lost 5 bases and the J gene lost 8 bases, with 12 bases spanning the gap. CDR3 in DNA: TGTGCCAGCAGCGGATGGCGGCTCGGCTACACCTTC. It translates to CASSGWRLGYTF.

This chain connects TRBV5-4 to TRBJ2-7, with 8 bases identical to TRBD1. From germline, CDR1 is SGHNT and CDR2 YYREEE (reference sequence). With V trimmed by 4 bases and J by 1 base, 10 bases remained unmatched. CDR3 length: 16 residues. The CDR3 here is CASSGVTGGKSYEQYF. The CDR3 bases are TGTGCCAGCAGCGGAGTAACAGGGGGAAAATCCTACGAGCAGTACTTC.

The chain employs TRBV7-9 and TRBJ2-5; TRBD1 agrees at 7 bases. The CDR3 runs to 18 residues. From germline, CDR1 is SEHNR and CDR2 FQNEAQ (reference sequence). V trimming: 1 base; J trimming: 1 base; junction bases outside the gene matches: 12. This chain's CDR3 is CASSLEWKRGQFQETQYF. CDR3 nucleotide sequence: TGTGCCAGCAGCTTAGAATGGAAGAGGGGACAGTTCCAAGAGACCCAGTACTTC. The whole variable domain, remainder taken from reference TRBV7-9 and TRBJ2-5, is DTGVSQNPRHKITKRGQNVTFRCDPISEHNRLYWYRQTLGQGPEFLTYFQNEAQLEKSRLLSDRFSAERPKGSFSTLEIQRTEQGDSAMYLCASSLEWKRGQFQETQYFGPGTRLLVL.

CDR3 in amino acids: CASIKKGDQPQHF. DNA of the CDR3: TGTGCCAGCATCAAAAAAGGGGATCAGCCCCAGCATTTT. V and J are TRBV12-3 or TRBV12-4 and TRBJ1-5; possibly TRBD1 for D (5 bases). Deletions cut 7 bases from V and 5 bases from J, with 12 bases between. The CDR3 runs 13 residues.

The CDR3 region has the DNA TGTGCCAGTACTCCGTGGCAGGGGAACACCGGGGAGCTGTTTTTT. The encoded protein is CASTPWQGNTGELFF. This chain joins TRBV19 and TRBJ2-2; maybe TRBD1 (5 bases). The CDR3 runs to 15 residues. Trimming pared 7 bases from V and 1 base from J, leaving 13 bases between. Germline lookup yields CDR1 LNHDA and CDR2 SQIVND (reference sequence).

The chain joins TRBV2 to TRBJ2-5; D is perhaps TRBD2 (6 bases). CDR1 and CDR2 from the germline V gene are SNHLY and FYNNEI. This CDR3 is 13 amino acids long. V was pared by 6 bases and J by 4 bases, with 12 bases between. CDR3: CASSPTSRETQYF. In DNA form, the CDR3 reads TGTGCCAGCAGCCCCACTAGCCGAGAGACCCAGTACTTC.

This chain links TRBV9 with TRBJ1-1; D might be TRBD1 (5 bases). The CDR3 covers 16 residues. V lost 0 bases and J lost 4, with 16 bases in between. CDR1 SGDLS and CDR2 YYNGEE come from the germline V gene. The CDR3 DNA sequence: TGTGCCAGCAGCGTAGGAGGATTGGGGGGTAGCACTGAAGCTTTCTTT. Protein sequence: CASSVGGLGGSTEAFF. Full variable domain (outside the CDR3, taken from reference TRBV9 and TRBJ1-1): DSGVTQTPKHLITATGQRVTLRCSPRSGDLSVYWYQQSLDQGLQFLIQYYNGEERAKGNILERFSAQQFPDLHSELNLSSLELGDSALYFCASSVGGLGGSTEAFFGQGTRLTVV.

The J gene is TRBJ1-5, the V gene TRBV19; TRBD1 aligns across 9 bases. The length of the CDR3 is 15 residues. With V trimmed by 4 bases and J by 2 bases, 3 bases remained unmatched. The germline gives CDR1 LNHDA, CDR2 SQIVND (reference sequence). The CDR3 sequence is CASSTRTGGNQPQHF. In nucleotides, the CDR3 is TGTGCCAGTAGTACCCGGACAGGGGGCAATCAGCCCCAGCATTTT.

This clone was picked up one time. The chain uses TRBV11-2 and TRBJ2-3; D possibly corresponds to TRBD2 (6 bases). Trimming removed 5 bases from V and 5 bases from J, with 14 bases in between. Germline V CDR1 and CDR2: SGHAT, FQNNGV. CDR3 length: 14 amino acids. The CDR3 protein is CASSQTLGGDTQYF. The CDR3 bases are TGTGCCAGCAGCCAGACCTTGGGGGGAGATACGCAGTATTTT.